The rows below give T cell receptor beta chains drawn from one sample of a study of blood T cells in healthy people across ages. TCRdb analysed the 5' RACE reads with MiXCR anew, one entry per CDR3 protein. The sample includes 600,000 to 1,000,000 distinct CDR3 sequences, roughly 64% of them seen just once. The sequenced sample consisted of blood. The receptors come from a man aged 25 to 45 in good health. The CDR3 runs from the conserved cysteine through the conserved F or W. D genes are given only for firm matches. Only part of the rows carry a size: once, few, many, or a class if the clone is expanded.

D | size | J | V | CDR3 | DNA
NA | NA | TRBJ1-2 | TRBV13 | CASSPRTLVDYGYTF | TGTGCCAGCAGCCCCCGGACCTTGGTGGACTATGGCTACACCTTC
NA | NA | TRBJ2-3 | TRBV29-1 | CSATPLGLTDTQCF | TGCAGCGCGACCCCTCTAGGCCTCACAGATACGCAGTGTTTT
NA | NA | TRBJ2-5 | TRBV29-1 | CSVAPPTPGVGETQYF | TGCAGCGTGGCCCCTCCAACCCCAGGGGTTGGGGAGACCCAGTACTTC
NA | NA | TRBJ1-2 | TRBV7-2 | CASSLVMEPFYGYTF | TGTGCCAGCAGCTTAGTTATGGAGCCCTTCTATGGCTACACCTTC
NA | NA | TRBJ2-5 | TRBV6-6 | CASNGWVGETQYF | TGTGCCAGCAACGGGTGGGTAGGCGAGACCCAGTACTTC
TRBD1 | NA | TRBJ1-2 | TRBV4-2 | CASSQDRGHSYGYTF | TGTGCCAGCAGCCAAGATAGGGGGCACTCGTATGGCTACACCTTC
NA | NA | TRBJ1-2 | TRBV3-1 | CASSQERPGFGGYTF | TGTGCCAGCAGCCAAGAACGGCCCGGGTTCGGAGGCTACACCTTC
NA | NA | TRBJ1-5 | TRBV7-2 | CASSLVRDQPQHF | TGTGCCAGCAGCTTAGTCAGGGATCAGCCCCAGCATTTT
NA | NA | TRBJ2-5 | TRBV7-3 | CASSQPGDGEQYF | TGTGCCAGCAGCCAACCGGGGGACGGGGAGCAGTACTTC
NA | NA | TRBJ2-1 | TRBV20-1 | CSARDPRLGIDEQFF | TGCAGTGCTAGAGATCCCCGTCTAGGAATCGATGAGCAGTTCTTC
NA | NA | TRBJ2-7 | TRBV12-3/TRBV12-4 | CASIRGGYEQYF | TGCGCCAGCATACGCGGCGGCTACGAGCAGTACTTC
NA | NA | TRBJ1-1 | TRBV7-2 | CASSLMRGSEAFF | TGTGCCAGCAGCTTGATGCGGGGATCCGAAGCTTTCTTT
NA | NA | TRBJ1-6 | TRBV15 | CATSRETDNSPLHF | TGTGCCACCAGCAGAGAGACAGATAATTCACCCCTCCACTTT
NA | NA | TRBJ2-5 | TRBV5-1 | CASSWEDRQETQYF | TGCGCCAGCAGCTGGGAGGACAGACAAGAGACCCAGTACTTC
NA | few | TRBJ2-7 | TRBV5-6 | CASSLIGSLYEQYF | TGTGCCAGCAGCTTAATCGGTTCACTGTACGAGCAGTACTTC